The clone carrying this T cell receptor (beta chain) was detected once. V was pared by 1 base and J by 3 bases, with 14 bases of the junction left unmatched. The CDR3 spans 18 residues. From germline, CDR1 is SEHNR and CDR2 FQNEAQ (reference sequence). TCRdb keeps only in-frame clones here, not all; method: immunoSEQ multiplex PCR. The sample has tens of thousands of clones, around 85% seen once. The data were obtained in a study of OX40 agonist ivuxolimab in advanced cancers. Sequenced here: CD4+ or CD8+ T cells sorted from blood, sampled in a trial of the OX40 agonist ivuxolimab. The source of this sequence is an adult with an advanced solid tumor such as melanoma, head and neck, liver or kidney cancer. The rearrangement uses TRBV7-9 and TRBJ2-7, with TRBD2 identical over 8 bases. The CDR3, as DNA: TGTGCCAGCAGCTTAGATATTAGCGGGATCCTCGGCAACTACGAGCAGTACTTC. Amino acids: CASSLDISGILGNYEQYF.